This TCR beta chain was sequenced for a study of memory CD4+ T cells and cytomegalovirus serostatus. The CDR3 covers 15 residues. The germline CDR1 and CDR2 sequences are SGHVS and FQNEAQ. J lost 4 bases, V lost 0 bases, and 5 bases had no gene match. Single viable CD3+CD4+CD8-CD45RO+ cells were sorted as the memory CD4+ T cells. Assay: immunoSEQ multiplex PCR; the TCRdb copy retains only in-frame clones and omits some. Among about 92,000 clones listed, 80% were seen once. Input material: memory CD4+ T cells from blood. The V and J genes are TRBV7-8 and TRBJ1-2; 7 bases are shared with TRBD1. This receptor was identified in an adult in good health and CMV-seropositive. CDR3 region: CASSLARGYGYGYTF. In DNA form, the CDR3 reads TGTGCCAGCAGCTTAGCCAGGGGGTACGGCTATGGCTACACCTTC.